This TCR beta chain comes out of a study of blood T cells in healthy people across ages. Germline V lookup: CDR1 SGHRS, CDR2 YFSETQ. The CDR3 is 15 residues long. This clonotype was seen a few times. A second PCR of roughly 7 to 11 cycles used a sample-barcoded 5' primer and a J-beta primer mix. TCRdb independently ran MiXCR on the 5' RACE reads; one entry per CDR3 protein. The sample lists over 600,000 distinct CDR3 sequences, under 25% occurring once. The clonotype was recovered from a man aged 65 to 85 in good health. The chain is built from TRBV5-1 and TRBJ2-5; D tentatively fits TRBD1 or TRBD2 (5 bases each). With the DNA end fitting TRBJ2-1 better, the J assignment may be wrong. Sequenced: blood. As DNA, the CDR3 is TGCGCCAGCAGCTTGGCTACTAGGGGATCGGGTGAGCAGTTCTTC. Translated, it gives CASSLATRGSGEQFF.